This T cell receptor beta chain came from a study of T cell repertoires in cytomegalovirus infection. About the study: As its CMV epitopes, the study selected recently identified HLA-C-restricted and well-studied HLA-B-restricted targets. Evidence of both CMV infection and a matching HLA type came from public TCR beta signatures.

The germline CDR1 and CDR2 sequences are SGHVS and FNYEAQ. The J segment lost 0 bases and the V segment lost 7 bases, leaving 5 bases of the junction unmatched. The CDR3 contains 15 residues. A single record per CDR3 protein comes from TCRdb applying MiXCR to the reads. Of tens of thousands of distinct CDR3 sequences listed, 20% to 30% were seen once; the top ten hold 50%. Regarding the study as a whole: It was HLA-C-restricted CMV-specific TCR beta clonotypes that dominated the response ex vivo. Summed public TCR beta family frequency identified CMV carriers bearing the relevant HLA.

This clonotype has more than one count but fewer than ten. The antigen is unknown. This sequence was found in a human donor in good health (CMV status not recorded). Some clones in this sample may be carry-over from other donors' samples. The material was CD8+ T cells from cultured PBMCs, obtained from culture after CMV antigen stimulation. The chain uses TRBV7-6 and TRBJ2-5, with TRBD1 matching 10 bases. The CDR3 nucleotides are TGTGCCAGCACCTGGACAGGGGGGAACCAAGAGACCCAGTACTTC. Amino acids: CASTWTGGNQETQYF.